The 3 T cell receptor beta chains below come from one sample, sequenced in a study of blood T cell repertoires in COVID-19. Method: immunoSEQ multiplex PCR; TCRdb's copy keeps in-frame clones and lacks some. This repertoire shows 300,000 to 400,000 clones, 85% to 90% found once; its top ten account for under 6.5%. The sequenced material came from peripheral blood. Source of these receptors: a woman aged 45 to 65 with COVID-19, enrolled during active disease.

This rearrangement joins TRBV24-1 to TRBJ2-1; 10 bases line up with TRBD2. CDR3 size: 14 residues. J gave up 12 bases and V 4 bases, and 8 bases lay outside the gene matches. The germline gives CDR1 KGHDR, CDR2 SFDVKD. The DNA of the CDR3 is TGTGCCACCAGTGACTCTACTAGCGGGATCGGGCAGTTCTTC. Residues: CATSDSTSGIGQFF.

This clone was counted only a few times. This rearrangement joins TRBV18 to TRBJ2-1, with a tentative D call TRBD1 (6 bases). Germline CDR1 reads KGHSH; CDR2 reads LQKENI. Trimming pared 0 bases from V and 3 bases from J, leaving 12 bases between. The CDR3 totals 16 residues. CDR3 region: CASSPPGRGFYNEQFF. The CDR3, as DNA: TGTGCCAGCTCACCACCGGGCAGGGGTTTCTACAATGAGCAGTTCTTC. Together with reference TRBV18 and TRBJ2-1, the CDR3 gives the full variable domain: NAGVMQNPRHLVRRRGQEARLRCSPMKGHSHVYWYRQLPEEGLKFMVYLQKENIIDESGMPKERFSAEFPKEGPSILRIQQVVRGDSAAYFCASSPPGRGFYNEQFFGPGTRLTVL.

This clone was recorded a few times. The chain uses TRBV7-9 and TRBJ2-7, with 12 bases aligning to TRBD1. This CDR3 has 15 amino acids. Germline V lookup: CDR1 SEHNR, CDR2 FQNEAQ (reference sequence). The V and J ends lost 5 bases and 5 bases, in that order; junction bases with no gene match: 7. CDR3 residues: CASSPPGTGGHEQYF. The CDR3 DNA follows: TGTGCCAGCAGCCCGCCCGGGACAGGGGGCCACGAGCAGTACTTC.